This T cell receptor (beta chain) appears in the sequencing data of a study of cytomegalovirus exposure and HLA in healthy donors. The PCR made use of 60 Vbeta and 13 Jbeta primers. The data were produced by immunoSEQ multiplex PCR, yet TCRdb's version contains in-frame clones alone and is incomplete. The table shows about 68,000 clones, with approximately 78% occurring only once. This CDR3 comprises 17 residues. The germline CDR1 and CDR2 sequences are KGHSH and LQKENI. With respect to this clone: One end of the junction is discordant with germline, which a read error may explain. The same CDR3 is also encoded by other DNA sequences in this sample.

The sequenced sample consisted of PBMCs. This sequence originates from a human donor in good health. The genes are TRBV18 and TRBJ2-3; 11 nucleotides line up with TRBD2. The CDR3 is CASSRERLAGNTDTQYF. The CDR3 nucleotides read TGTGCCAGCTCAAGAGAAAGACTAGCGGGGAACACAGATACGCAGTATTTC. The variable domain in full, completed from reference TRBV18 and TRBJ2-3, reads NAGVMQNPRHLVRRRGQEARLRCSPMKGHSHVYWYRQLPEEGLKFMVYLQKENIIDESGMPKERFSAEFPKEGPSILRIQQVVRGDSAAYFCASSRERLAGNTDTQYFGPGTRLTVL.